These 12 T cell receptor beta chains were all obtained from the same sample, sequenced in a study of memory CD4+ T cells and cytomegalovirus serostatus. Only in-frame clones appear in the TCRdb table, and some are missing; sequencing was by immunoSEQ multiplex PCR. This table holds roughly 40,000 clones, around three quarters found once. The sort gate was single viable CD3+CD4+CD8-CD45RO+ cells for memory CD4+ T cells. Sequenced material: memory CD4+ T cells from blood. The receptors come from an adult in good health and CMV-seronegative.

V usage is TRBV30 and J usage is TRBJ2-7, with 8 nucleotides matching TRBD2. V shed 5 bases and J 5 bases; nucleotides not matched to a gene: 8. The CDR3 consists of 13 residues. Germline CDR1 and CDR2: GTSNPN and SVGIG (reference sequence). The CDR3: CAWVSTGGHEQYF. CDR3 bases: TGTGCCTGGGTCTCGACGGGGGGGCACGAGCAGTACTTC.

The chain combines TRBV4-1 with TRBJ2-5; no clear D. The ends were cut back, 1 base at V and 2 bases at J, with 8 bases in the middle. The CDR3 totals 14 residues. Germline V gene sequence: CDR1 MGHRA, CDR2 YSYEKL. The CDR3 region is CASSQVTWQETQYF. CDR3 sequence (DNA): TGCGCCAGCAGCCAAGTGACTTGGCAAGAGACCCAGTACTTC.

In this sample, this clone turned up once. The chain recombines TRBV25-1 with TRBJ1-1; 7 positions agree with TRBD1. Trimming cost V 7 bases and J 0 bases; bases outside gene matches: 8. Germline V gene lookup returns CDR1 MGHDK and CDR2 SYGVNS. The CDR3 runs 15 residues. The CDR3 here is CASTLPDRMNTEAFF. CDR3 in DNA: TGTGCCAGCACCTTGCCGGACAGGATGAACACTGAAGCTTTCTTT.

This clone has more than one count but fewer than ten. V usage is TRBV5-4 and J usage is TRBJ1-4; unclear D gene. Per the germline V gene, CDR1 is SGHNT and CDR2 is YYREEE (reference sequence). The V gene lost 2 bases and the J gene lost 0 bases, with 5 bases spanning the gap. The CDR3 is made up of 14 amino acids. CDR3: CASSFRTTNEKLFF. The CDR3, as DNA: TGTGCCAGCAGCTTCAGAACAACTAATGAAAAACTGTTTTTT.

The chain uses TRBV25-1 and TRBJ2-1; D call uncertain. CDR1 is MGHDK and CDR2 is SYGVNS in the germline V gene. This CDR3 spans 12 amino acids. V was trimmed by 5 bases and J by 9 bases, leaving 11 bases between them. The CDR3 DNA is TGTGCCAGCAGTACCCAGTTTGGTGAGCAGTTCTTC. It encodes CASSTQFGEQFF.

The rearrangement joins TRBV4-2 to TRBJ1-1; D might be TRBD1 (6 bases). V lost 1 base and J lost 0, with 12 bases in between. The CDR3 has 16 amino acids. Germline V gene lookup returns CDR1 LGHNA and CDR2 YNFKEQ. This chain's CDR3 is CASSQVGGPLNTEAFF. The CDR3 coding sequence is TGTGCCAGCAGCCAAGTGGGGGGGCCTTTGAACACTGAAGCTTTCTTT.

This sequence joins TRBV29-1 and TRBJ1-2, with D maybe TRBD1 (6 bases). This CDR3 has 13 residues. V was shortened by 3 bases and J by 6 bases, with 14 bases between the two germline ends. Germline V gives CDR1 SQVTM, CDR2 ANQGSEA. The CDR3 sequence is CSVDRAGGHGYTF. Written as DNA, the CDR3 is TGCAGCGTTGATCGGGCTGGGGGCCATGGCTACACCTTC. Variable domain in full (rest from reference TRBV29-1 and TRBJ1-2): SAVISQKPSRDICQRGTSLTIQCQVDSQVTMMFWYRQQPGQSLTLIATANQGSEATYESGFVIDKFPISRPNLTFSTLTVSNMSPEDSSIYLCSVDRAGGHGYTFGSGTRLTVV.

This rearrangement joins TRBV1 to TRBJ2-3; TRBD2, the D gene given by the table, was not confirmed from the DNA. TRBV1 is a pseudogene segment. The length of the CDR3 is 19 residues. The CDR3, as DNA: TGCACCAGCAGCCAAGAAGAACTAGCGGGGGGGCCAACCACAGATACGCAGTATTTT. This codes for CTSSQEELAGGPTTDTQYF.

The J gene is TRBJ1-2, the V gene TRBV5-6; 10 nucleotides match TRBD1. V was clipped by 4 bases and J by 3 bases; unmatched bases: 6. The CDR3 length is 15 residues. Germline V CDR1 and CDR2: SGHDT, YYEEEE. CDR3 protein: CASSPRDRGYYGYTF. Written as DNA, the CDR3 is TGTGCCAGCAGCCCCCGGGACAGGGGATACTATGGCTACACCTTC. The complete variable domain, with remaining parts taken from reference TRBV5-6 and TRBJ1-2, reads DAGVTQSPTHLIKTRGQQVTLRCSPKSGHDTVSWYQQALGQGPQFIFQYYEEEERQRGNFPDRFSGHQFPNYSSELNVNALLLGDSALYLCASSPRDRGYYGYTFGSGTRLTVV.

This chain uses TRBV6-4 with TRBJ1-5; tentative D call: TRBD1 (6 bases). The length of the CDR3 is 15 residues. Trimming left V 6 bases short and J 5 bases short, with 17 bases between. Per the germline V gene, CDR1 is MRHNA and CDR2 is SNTAGT. The CDR3 coding sequence is TGTGCCAGCAGCCCCAGGGGCGGTGGGTATCAGCCCCAGCATTTT. Translated: CASSPRGGGYQPQHF.

J is TRBJ2-7 and V is TRBV9; TRBD2 aligns across 14 bases. CDR1 and CDR2 from the germline V gene are SGDLS and YYNGEE. The CDR3 length is 16 residues. Germline trimming cut 4 bases from V and 7 bases from J; bases unmatched to any gene: 10. CDR3 sequence (DNA): TGTGCCAGCAGCCCAACTGGACTAGCGGGGGGAAATGAGCAGTACTTC. This codes for CASSPTGLAGGNEQYF.

The chain joins TRBV5-1 to TRBJ1-2, with a possible D match to TRBD1 (6 bases). This CDR3 spans 14 amino acids. Germline lookup yields CDR1 SGHRS and CDR2 YFSETQ. The ends were cut back, 3 bases at V and 8 bases at J, with 17 bases in the middle. CDR3 nucleotide sequence: TGCGCCAGCAGCTACGGAGACCAGGGGATGGGCTACACCTTC. Translating it yields CASSYGDQGMGYTF.